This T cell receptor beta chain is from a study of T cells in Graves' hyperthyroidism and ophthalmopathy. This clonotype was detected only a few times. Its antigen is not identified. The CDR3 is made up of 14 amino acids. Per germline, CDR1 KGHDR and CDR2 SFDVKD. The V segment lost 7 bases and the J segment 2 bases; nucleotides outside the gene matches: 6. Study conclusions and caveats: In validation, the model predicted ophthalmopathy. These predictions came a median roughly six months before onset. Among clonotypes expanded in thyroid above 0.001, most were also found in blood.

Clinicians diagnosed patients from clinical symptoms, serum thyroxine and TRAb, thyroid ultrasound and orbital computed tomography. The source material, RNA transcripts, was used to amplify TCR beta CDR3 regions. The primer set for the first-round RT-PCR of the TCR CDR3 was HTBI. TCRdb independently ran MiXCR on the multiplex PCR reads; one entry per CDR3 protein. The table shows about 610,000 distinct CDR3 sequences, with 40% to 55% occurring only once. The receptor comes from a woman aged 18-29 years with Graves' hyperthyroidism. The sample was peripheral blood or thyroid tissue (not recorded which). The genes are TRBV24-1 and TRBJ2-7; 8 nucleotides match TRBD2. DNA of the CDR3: TGTGCCACCAGCGGGAGGGGGGAGACCTACGAGCAGTACTTC. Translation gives CATSGRGETYEQYF.